Listed here are 14 T cell receptor beta chains from one sample, sequenced in a study of blood T cell repertoires in COVID-19. Produced via immunoSEQ multiplex PCR; TCRdb's table is partial and in-frame only. The sample includes 250,000 or so clones, 70% to 90% of them seen just once. The sample comprised peripheral blood. These TCRs come from a woman in her 70s with active or convalescent COVID-19.

The CDR3 sequence: CASSLRQAGADTEAFF. In nucleotides, the CDR3 is TGTGCCAGCAGCTTAAGGCAGGCGGGGGCGGACACTGAAGCTTTCTTT. The chain links TRBV7-6 to TRBJ1-1, with D possibly matching TRBD1 (6 bases). The germline V and J ends were trimmed by 2 bases and 3 bases, with 16 bases remaining between them. Germline V gives CDR1 SGHVS, CDR2 FNYEAQ. CDR3 length: 16 amino acids.

Only one count was recorded for this clone. J is TRBJ1-2 and V is TRBV12-3 or TRBV12-4; D might be TRBD1 (5 bases). V was clipped by 6 bases and J by 8 bases, with 13 bases between them. The CDR3 contains 12 residues. The DNA of the CDR3 is TGTGCCAGCAGCCTTGGAGGGGTCGGCTACACCTTC. As protein: CASSLGGVGYTF.

This rearrangement joins TRBV18 to TRBJ1-1; TRBD1 matches 9 bases. The germline gives CDR1 KGHSH, CDR2 LQKENI. The CDR3 totals 14 residues. Trimming at V came to 6 bases and at J to 10 bases, leaving 12 bases not matched to a gene. The CDR3 DNA sequence: TGTGCCAGCTCCCTCGACGCTGGGACAGGGCCAGCTTTCTTT. As protein: CASSLDAGTGPAFF.

This rearrangement joins TRBV19 to TRBJ1-1; D call uncertain. Per germline, CDR1 LNHDA and CDR2 SQIVND (reference sequence). The CDR3 totals 12 residues. Trimming stripped 5 bases from V and 8 bases from J, with 12 bases between. The CDR3 DNA follows: TGTGCCAGTAGTCACCGGACGGGGGAAGCTTTCTTT. This sequence encodes CASSHRTGEAFF. Using reference TRBV19 and TRBJ1-1 for the parts outside the CDR3, the full variable domain is DGGITQSPKYLFRKEGQNVTLSCEQNLNHDAMYWYRQDPGQGLRLIYYSQIVNDFQKGDIAEGYSVSREKKESFPLTVTSAQKNPTAFYLCASSHRTGEAFFGQGTRLTVV.

The chain recombines TRBV11-2 with TRBJ2-2, with D maybe TRBD1 (6 bases). The V gene lost 5 bases and the J gene lost 4 bases, with 17 bases spanning the gap. CDR3 length equals 16 residues. Per the germline V gene, CDR1 is SGHAT and CDR2 is FQNNGV. The CDR3 is CASSPGAGRATGELFF. The CDR3 DNA is TGTGCCAGCAGCCCAGGGGCGGGCCGGGCCACCGGGGAGCTGTTTTTT.

This clone was observed a few times. The chain employs TRBV6-2 or TRBV6-3 and TRBJ2-1; D may be TRBD2 (6 bases). Trimming shortened V by 0 bases and J by 4 bases, and 16 bases separated the two germline ends. Germline CDR1 MNHEY, CDR2 SVGEGT. The CDR3 has 17 amino acids. The chain's CDR3 is CASSYSPVSGVYNEQFF. The CDR3 DNA sequence: TGTGCCAGCAGTTACTCGCCAGTTTCGGGGGTTTACAATGAGCAGTTCTTC.

The chain has TRBV11-2 and TRBJ2-1, with a weak D call TRBD2 (7 bases). The CDR3 is 14 residues long. Germline loops: CDR1 SGHAT, CDR2 FQNNGV. Trimming took off 1 base at V and 6 bases at J, with 10 bases between the two ends. CDR3 nucleotide sequence: TGTGCCAGCAGCTTAGGGAGGGGGGGCAATGAGCAGTTCTTC. Translated, it gives CASSLGRGGNEQFF.

V and J are TRBV5-1 and TRBJ2-1, with 8 bases identical to TRBD1. V shed 4 bases and J 6 bases; nucleotides not matched to a gene: 3. CDR3 length: 13 residues. Germline-derived CDR1 and CDR2 are SGHRS and YFSETQ. The CDR3 protein is CASSAGQGNEQFF. The CDR3 DNA follows: TGCGCCAGCAGCGCCGGACAGGGCAATGAGCAGTTCTTC.

The chain uses TRBV5-1 and TRBJ1-1; unclear D gene. Per the germline V gene, CDR1 is SGHRS and CDR2 is YFSETQ. The CDR3 runs to 13 residues. Trimming stripped 0 bases from V and 0 bases from J, with 3 bases between. The CDR3 loop reads CASSLDLNTEAFF. CDR3 coding DNA: TGCGCCAGCAGCTTGGACTTGAACACTGAAGCTTTCTTT.

The chain has TRBV11-2 and TRBJ2-3; 8 nucleotides agree with TRBD1. This CDR3 has 16 residues. Germline CDR1 reads SGHAT; CDR2 reads FQNNGV. J lost 0 bases, V lost 6 bases, and 8 bases had no gene match. CDR3 residues: CASRNWDRPSTDTQYF. CDR3 in DNA: TGTGCCAGCAGGAACTGGGACAGGCCTAGCACAGATACGCAGTATTTT.

J is TRBJ1-1 and V is TRBV18, with D possibly being TRBD1 (5 bases). The CDR3 is 16 amino acids. Germline V gives CDR1 KGHSH, CDR2 LQKENI. V lost 0 bases, J lost 0 bases, and 11 bases lay in between. The CDR3 region is CASSPPSREMNTEAFF. CDR3 coding DNA: TGTGCCAGCTCACCACCGAGCAGGGAAATGAACACTGAAGCTTTCTTT.

The chain uses TRBV5-4 and TRBJ2-1, with 9 bases that match TRBD2. In germline, CDR1 is SGHNT, CDR2 YYREEE (reference sequence). There are 14 residues in the CDR3. V lost 7 bases, J lost 7 bases, and 9 bases stayed unmatched. CDR3 DNA sequence: TGTGCCAGCTCTCTAGCGGGGTTTACAAATGAGCAGTTCTTC. Protein: CASSLAGFTNEQFF. Filled out from reference TRBV5-4 and TRBJ2-1, the complete variable domain reads ETGVTQSPTHLIKTRGQQVTLRCSSQSGHNTVSWYQQALGQGPQFIFQYYREEENGRGNFPPRFSGLQFPNYSSELNVNALELDDSALYLCASSLAGFTNEQFFGPGTRLTVL.

The chain links TRBV6-2 or TRBV6-3 to TRBJ1-2; D perhaps matches TRBD1 (6 bases). The length of the CDR3 is 15 residues. Per germline, CDR1 MNHEY and CDR2 SVGEGT. V was trimmed by 0 bases and J by 7 bases, leaving 15 bases between them. CDR3 DNA: TGTGCCAGCAGTTACTCGACTCTGGGGGCGAGTGGCTACACCTTC. Translating it yields CASSYSTLGASGYTF.

The V and J genes are TRBV15 and TRBJ2-2, with D uncertain. The CDR3 consists of 12 residues. Germline V gene sequence: CDR1 LNHNV, CDR2 YYDKDF (reference sequence). V dropped 5 bases and J dropped 2 bases, with 3 bases sitting between them. The CDR3 DNA sequence: TGTGCCACCAGCTCAAACACCGGGGAGCTGTTTTTT. It encodes CATSSNTGELFF. The entire variable domain, with the rest obtained from reference TRBV15 and TRBJ2-2, is as follows: DAMVIQNPRYQVTQFGKPVTLSCSQTLNHNVMYWYQQKSSQAPKLLFHYYDKDFNNEADTPDNFQSRRPNTSFCFLDIRSPGLGDTAMYLCATSSNTGELFFGEGSRLTVL.